Below, 12 T cell receptor beta chains from the same sample are listed, as sequenced in a study of cytomegalovirus exposure and HLA in healthy donors. PCR used 60 Vbeta primers and 13 Jbeta primers. Only in-frame clones appear in the TCRdb table, and some are missing; sequencing was by immunoSEQ multiplex PCR. Seen here are approximately 130,000 clones, about 80% observed once, and the top ten hold around 1.2%. The sequenced sample consisted of PBMCs. The receptors stem from a man in his forties or fifties in good health and CMV-seronegative.

This clone was counted only a few times. CDR3 DNA: TGTGCCATCAGTGGGGGCAGGGAGGCTGAAGCTTTCTTT. Translation gives CAISGGREAEAFF. The chain carries TRBV10-3 and TRBJ1-1; the D gene is possibly TRBD1 (5 bases). Germline lookup yields CDR1 ENHRY and CDR2 SYGVKD. There are 13 residues in the CDR3. The V end was cut by 4 bases, the J end by 6 bases, with 12 bases between.

V and J are TRBV25-1 and TRBJ2-1; D is uncertain. Between the trimmed V and J ends, which lost 1 base and 12 bases, there was a span of 10 bases. The germline gives CDR1 MGHDK, CDR2 SYGVNS. The CDR3 has 12 amino acids. CDR3 coding DNA: TGTGCCAGCAGTGAATTAGGAGTATCGCAGTTCTTC. Residues: CASSELGVSQFF.

The rearrangement links TRBV5-4 to TRBJ2-7; weak D call: TRBD2 (6 bases). The CDR3 has 15 amino acids. Germline loops: CDR1 SGHNT, CDR2 YYREEE (reference sequence). Trimming shortened V by 0 bases and J by 0 bases, and 10 bases separated the two germline ends. In nucleotides, the CDR3 is TGTGCCAGCAGCTTGGCCGCGGGGACCTCCTACGAGCAGTACTTC. It is translated as CASSLAAGTSYEQYF. Full variable domain (outside the CDR3, taken from reference TRBV5-4 and TRBJ2-7): ETGVTQSPTHLIKTRGQQVTLRCSSQSGHNTVSWYQQALGQGPQFIFQYYREEENGRGNFPPRFSGLQFPNYSSELNVNALELDDSALYLCASSLAAGTSYEQYFGPGTRLTVT.

This chain links TRBV7-9 with TRBJ1-3; 7 bases line up with TRBD1. The trim removed 5 bases at V and 0 bases at J, leaving 7 bases unmatched. The CDR3 is made up of 16 amino acids. CDR1 is SEHNR, CDR2 FQNEAQ, per germline (reference sequence). CDR3 coding DNA: TGTGCCAGCAGCCTGGGACAGATTGACTCTGGAAACACCATATATTTT. Residues: CASSLGQIDSGNTIYF. The full variable domain, its missing parts supplied by reference TRBV7-9 and TRBJ1-3, is DTGVSQNPRHKITKRGQNVTFRCDPISEHNRLYWYRQTLGQGPEFLTYFQNEAQLEKSRLLSDRFSAERPKGSFSTLEIQRTEQGDSAMYLCASSLGQIDSGNTIYFGEGSWLTVV.

This chain connects TRBV18 to TRBJ2-1; D uncertain. The V end was cut by 4 bases, the J end by 3 bases, with 13 bases between. The germline V gene encodes CDR1 KGHSH and CDR2 LQKENI. This CDR3 has 15 amino acids. The CDR3 DNA sequence: TGTGCCAGCTCACGGTCTTCGGGTGACTACAATGAGCAGTTCTTC. Translated, it gives CASSRSSGDYNEQFF.

The J gene is TRBJ2-2, the V gene TRBV5-1, with 10 bases identical to TRBD1. Per germline, CDR1 SGHRS and CDR2 YFSETQ. V lost 4 bases, J lost 3 bases, and 6 bases stayed unmatched. The CDR3 consists of 16 residues. In DNA, the CDR3 is TGCGCCAGCAGCCCTACCGGGACAGGGGACACCGGGGAGCTGTTTTTT. It is translated as CASSPTGTGDTGELFF. The full variable domain, completed using reference TRBV5-1 and TRBJ2-2, is KAGVTQTPRYLIKTRGQQVTLSCSPISGHRSVSWYQQTPGQGLQFLFEYFSETQRNKGNFPGRFSGRQFSNSRSEMNVSTLELGDSALYLCASSPTGTGDTGELFFGEGSRLTVL.

This clone was recorded only once. The gene calls are TRBV7-9 and TRBJ2-5; 9 nucleotides match TRBD2. V lost 4 bases, J lost 3 bases, and 9 bases stayed unmatched. The CDR3 has 16 amino acids. Germline-derived CDR1 and CDR2 are SEHNR and FQNEAQ (reference sequence). CDR3 bases: TGTGCCAGCAGCTCGTTTGGGGGACTAGCAGAAGAGACCCAGTACTTC. Protein: CASSSFGGLAEETQYF.

This clone was recorded only once. The J gene is TRBJ2-7, the V gene TRBV27; 8 bases agree with TRBD2. Germline lookup yields CDR1 MNHEY and CDR2 SMNVEV (reference sequence). The CDR3 consists of 15 residues. V lost 5 bases and J lost 9; bases outside the gene matches: 15. CDR3 bases: TGTGCCAGCAGTCCCGAGGGAGCGGGGGTTGAGCGGCAGTACTTC. Its translation: CASSPEGAGVERQYF.

This CDR3 is CASSFDLARKTQYF. The CDR3 DNA sequence: TGTGCCAGCAGTTTCGATCTAGCTCGGAAGACCCAGTACTTC. The genes are TRBV28 and TRBJ2-5; D is perhaps TRBD2 (5 bases). The V gene's germline CDR1 is MDHEN and CDR2 SYDVKM. This CDR3 is 14 amino acids long. Trimming pared 3 bases from V and 6 bases from J, leaving 14 bases between.

The chain has TRBV5-4 and TRBJ2-7; 10 bases align to TRBD2. Germline CDR1 reads SGHNT; CDR2 reads YYREEE (reference sequence). CDR3 length: 15 amino acids. V lost 1 base to trimming and J lost 7 bases; unmatched junction nucleotides: 8. The CDR3 bases are TGTGCCAGCAGCTTGAGGCTAGCGGGAGCGGGGGAGCAGTACTTC. Its protein is CASSLRLAGAGEQYF.

The gene calls are TRBV7-9 and TRBJ2-3; 7 bases match TRBD1. CDR1 is SEHNR and CDR2 is FQNEAQ in the germline V gene (reference sequence). V dropped 5 bases and J dropped 4; count of bases not matched to a gene: 9. The CDR3 is made up of 15 amino acids. DNA of the CDR3: TGTGCCAGCAGCCAATACGACAGGGTCGCAGATACGCAGTATTTT. Translation gives CASSQYDRVADTQYF.

The chain is built from TRBV27 and TRBJ2-1; 8 bases align to TRBD1. This CDR3 is 15 amino acids long. With V trimmed by 0 bases and J by 4 bases, 2 bases remained unmatched. Germline V gene lookup returns CDR1 MNHEY and CDR2 SMNVEV (reference sequence). The chain's CDR3 is CASSLSRDRYNEQFF. Written as DNA, the CDR3 is TGTGCCAGCAGTTTATCGAGGGACAGGTACAATGAGCAGTTCTTC.